What follows are 29 T cell receptor beta chains derived from one specimen sequenced in a study of CD8 T cells in Susac syndrome. RNA in amounts of roughly 0.5 to 1 ug was reverse transcribed with random hexamers. TCRdb redid the calling of the immunoSEQ multiplex PCR reads with MiXCR, one entry per CDR3 protein. The table includes 200,000 to 250,000 distinct CDR3 sequences, 94% detected once. What was sequenced was CD4+ T cells from PBMCs. Receptors were obtained from a human donor with Susac syndrome.

This chain connects TRBV6-5 to TRBJ1-1, with no clear D. V gave up 0 bases and J gave up 0 bases, with 11 bases separating them. Germline V CDR1 and CDR2: MNHEY, SVGAGI. This CDR3 is 16 amino acids long. DNA for the CDR3: TGTGCCAGCAGTTACTCGAATTTGGATATGAACACTGAAGCTTTCTTT. It encodes CASSYSNLDMNTEAFF.

For the CDR3, the DNA is TGTGCCAGCAGTCCTCCGGGGGGCAAAGGCTACACCTTC. Translating it yields CASSPPGGKGYTF. The genes are TRBV28 and TRBJ1-2; D may be TRBD1 (6 bases). Germline lookup yields CDR1 MDHEN and CDR2 SYDVKM. V was pared by 5 bases and J by 8 bases, with 15 bases between. The CDR3 is 13 residues long.

The chain links TRBV12-3 or TRBV12-4 to TRBJ2-1; TRBD1 is a possible D gene (5 bases). Trimming took 8 bases from V and 5 from J, leaving 22 bases between them. The CDR3 totals 16 residues. CDR3 DNA sequence: TGTGCCAGCGAAAGTGGGAAATGGGGCGGAGACAATGAGCAGTTCTTC. Protein: CASESGKWGGDNEQFF.

The gene calls are TRBV4-3 and TRBJ2-3; 9 bases are shared with TRBD2. With V trimmed by 1 base and J by 5 bases, 1 base remained unmatched. This CDR3 region has 14 residues. Germline assignment: CDR1 LGHNA and CDR2 YSLEER. The CDR3: CASSQGAGGDTQYF. In DNA, the CDR3 is TGCGCCAGCAGCCAAGGAGCGGGAGGAGATACGCAGTATTTT.

The genes are TRBV29-1 and TRBJ1-3; TRBD1 matches 7 bases. This CDR3 region has 16 residues. V was clipped by 1 base and J by 3 bases; unmatched bases: 9. The germline V gene encodes CDR1 SQVTM and CDR2 ANQGSEA. CDR3 amino acids: CSVEARGQLDGNTIYF. In DNA form, the CDR3 reads TGCAGCGTTGAAGCGAGGGGACAGCTTGATGGAAACACCATATATTTT.

The rearrangement joins TRBV29-1 to TRBJ1-2; a weak D match, TRBD1 (5 bases). The CDR3 sequence is 14 residues long. V lost 3 bases, J lost 6 bases, and 17 bases lay in between. Germline CDR1 and CDR2: SQVTM and ANQGSEA. The CDR3 sequence is CSVDIEAGGDGYTF. CDR3 in DNA: TGCAGCGTTGATATCGAGGCAGGAGGGGATGGCTACACCTTC.

Of note for this clonotype: A read error may produce the germline difference seen at one junction end. J is TRBJ1-5 and V is TRBV20-1; D is unclear. The germline CDR1 and CDR2 sequences are DFQATT and SNEGSKA (reference sequence). The length of the CDR3 is 15 residues. CDR3 residues: CSAREPPGVLQPQHF. CDR3 DNA: TGCAGTGCTCGAGAGCCTCCGGGAGTTTTGCAGCCCCAGCATTTT.

The chain uses TRBV3-1 and TRBJ1-2; D gene uncertain. This CDR3 contains 14 residues. Trimming shortened V by 1 base and J by 3 bases, and 9 bases separated the two germline ends. CDR1 and CDR2 from the germline V gene are LGHDT and YNNKEL (reference sequence). The CDR3 sequence is CASSQVGRDYGYTF. The CDR3 DNA is TGTGCCAGCAGCCAAGTAGGACGGGACTATGGCTACACCTTC.

This clonotype was detected only a few times. The chain employs TRBV12-3 or TRBV12-4 and TRBJ1-1; possibly TRBD1 for D (5 bases). The V end lost 8 bases, the J end lost 3 bases, and 19 bases lay between the germline ends. This CDR3 contains 15 residues. CDR3 nucleotides: TGTGCCAGCTCCCGGGAAAGGGGCGGGTACACTGAAGCTTTCTTT. Encoded protein: CASSRERGGYTEAFF.

This clonotype was seen more than once but under ten times. This chain links TRBV19 with TRBJ1-2, with 9 bases fitting TRBD1. V shed 6 bases, J shed 6 bases, and the junction held 5 bases outside the gene matches. Germline V lookup: CDR1 LNHDA, CDR2 SQIVND (reference sequence). The CDR3 totals 13 residues. The CDR3 reads CASSLTGGNGYTF. CDR3 nucleotides: TGTGCCAGTAGCTTGACAGGGGGGAATGGCTACACCTTC.

The gene calls are TRBV30 and TRBJ1-1; tentatively, D is TRBD1 (6 bases). CDR1 is GTSNPN, CDR2 SVGIG, per germline (reference sequence). The CDR3 sequence is 14 residues long. The DNA for the CDR3 is TGTGTCGGACAGAGATTTATAATGAACACTGAAGCTTTCTTT. It translates to CVGQRFIMNTEAFF.

V gene TRBV5-1 combines with J gene TRBJ2-1; no clear D gene. Trimming pared 0 bases from V and 3 bases from J, leaving 4 bases between. The CDR3 runs to 13 residues. Germline V gene data show CDR1 as SGHRS and CDR2 as YFSETQ. The CDR3 reads CASSLENYNEQFF. In nucleotides, the CDR3 is TGCGCCAGCAGCTTGGAGAACTACAATGAGCAGTTCTTC.

The chain carries TRBV20-1 and TRBJ2-7; D is unclear. Trimming removed 3 bases from V and 3 bases from J, with 9 bases in between. The CDR3 length is 12 residues. Germline CDR1 and CDR2: DFQATT and SNEGSKA (reference sequence). The CDR3 spells CSASRQSYEQYF. The CDR3 DNA reads as TGCAGTGCTAGCAGGCAAAGCTACGAGCAGTACTTC.

CDR3 DNA: TGTGCCAGCAGCTTGGAACAGGGGGCCGGGGAGCTGTTTTTT. It yields the protein CASSLEQGAGELFF. This chain joins TRBV5-4 and TRBJ2-2; TRBD1 matches 8 bases. This CDR3 spans 14 amino acids. Unmatched junction bases numbered 1, after V lost 0 bases and J lost 6 bases. In germline, CDR1 is SGHNT, CDR2 YYREEE (reference sequence).

This sequence joins TRBV24-1 and TRBJ2-1; 8 bases are a match to TRBD2. This CDR3 is built from 16 residues. V trimming: 4 bases; J trimming: 10 bases; junction bases outside the gene matches: 14. Germline V gives CDR1 KGHDR, CDR2 SFDVKD. Here the CDR3 DNA reads TGTGCCACCAGTGACCCAGAGGCGGGGGGATTCGAAGAGCAGTTCTTC. Its protein product is CATSDPEAGGFEEQFF.

The J gene is TRBJ1-5, the V gene TRBV5-1, with D possibly TRBD1 on 5 matching bases. The CDR3 is 15 residues long. The V and J ends lost 2 bases and 1 base respectively, with 10 bases between them. Per germline, CDR1 SGHRS and CDR2 YFSETQ. This CDR3 reads CASSFNGGSNQPQHF. The CDR3 region has the DNA TGCGCCAGCAGCTTTAACGGGGGGAGCAATCAGCCCCAGCATTTT.

The chain carries TRBV20-1 and TRBJ1-2; TRBD1 aligns across 9 bases. Germline values: CDR1 DFQATT, CDR2 SNEGSKA (reference sequence). V lost 0 bases, J lost 8 bases, and 10 bases stayed unmatched. CDR3 size: 15 residues. CDR3 bases: TGCAGTGCTAGAGACGAGGACAGGGGATTGGGCGGCTACACCTTC. Its protein product is CSARDEDRGLGGYTF.

The genes are TRBV29-1 and TRBJ1-1; tentatively, D is TRBD1 (5 bases). Germline V gene data show CDR1 as SQVTM and CDR2 as ANQGSEA. V lost 6 bases to trimming and J lost 1 base, with 12 bases between them. This CDR3 contains 13 residues. This CDR3 is CSVGTSPNTEAFF. The CDR3, as DNA: TGCAGCGTGGGGACCTCCCCGAACACTGAAGCTTTCTTT.

The gene calls are TRBV6-2 or TRBV6-3 and TRBJ2-5, with no clear D. Germline-derived CDR1 and CDR2 are MNHEY and SVGEGT. CDR3 length: 12 residues. V lost 0 bases and J 5 bases, leaving 4 bases between the germline ends. CDR3: CASSYSWETQYF. DNA of the CDR3: TGTGCCAGCAGTTACTCCTGGGAGACCCAGTACTTC.

The CDR3 DNA follows: TGTGCCAGCAGTTTAGAACAGGGGGTTCACAATGAGCAGTTCTTC. Translation: CASSLEQGVHNEQFF. This chain joins TRBV27 and TRBJ2-1; TRBD1 matches 8 bases. The germline V gene encodes CDR1 MNHEY and CDR2 SMNVEV (reference sequence). V lost 2 bases, J lost 5 bases, and 5 bases stayed unmatched. This CDR3 comprises 15 residues.

The chain combines TRBV5-6 with TRBJ2-4; possibly TRBD2 for D (5 bases). V lost 5 bases to trimming and J lost 3 bases, with 15 bases between them. The CDR3 runs to 15 residues. CDR1 and CDR2 (germline): SGHDT, YYEEEE. The CDR3, as DNA: TGTGCCAGCAGAAAAAGAGGGCTAGACAAAAACATTCAGTACTTC. Translated: CASRKRGLDKNIQYF.

This chain links TRBV24-1 with TRBJ2-7; TRBD2 aligns across 10 bases. The CDR3 totals 14 residues. The trim removed 7 bases at V and 6 bases at J, leaving 8 bases unmatched. From germline, CDR1 is KGHDR and CDR2 SFDVKD. For the CDR3, the DNA is TGTGCCACCAGCCCTAGCGGGGGCGTGGGCGAGCAGTACTTC. Translating it yields CATSPSGGVGEQYF.

This chain uses TRBV30 with TRBJ2-5; D not certain. The CDR3 consists of 12 residues. V was pared by 2 bases and J by 2 bases, with 6 bases between. The V gene's germline CDR1 is GTSNPN and CDR2 SVGIG (reference sequence). CDR3: CAWSRTQETQYF. The DNA of the CDR3 is TGTGCCTGGAGTCGCACACAAGAGACCCAGTACTTC. The full variable domain, rest sourced from reference TRBV30 and TRBJ2-5, is SQTIHQWPATLVQPVGSPLSLECTVEGTSNPNLYWYRQAAGRGLQLLFYSVGIGQISSEVPQNLSASRPQDRQFILSSKKLLLSDSGFYLCAWSRTQETQYFGPGTRLLVL.

The chain has TRBV9 and TRBJ2-1, with 8 bases lining up with TRBD2. From germline, CDR1 is SGDLS and CDR2 YYNGEE. The CDR3 totals 15 residues. V dropped 0 bases and J dropped 8; count of bases not matched to a gene: 7. CDR3: CASSVDGAGGDEQFF. Written as DNA, the CDR3 is TGTGCCAGCAGCGTAGACGGGGCGGGGGGAGATGAGCAGTTCTTC.

V and J are TRBV6-5 and TRBJ1-3, with a possible D match to TRBD1 (6 bases). CDR3 length: 13 amino acids. Trimming pared 5 bases from V and 4 bases from J, leaving 9 bases between. The germline gives CDR1 MNHEY, CDR2 SVGAGI. CDR3 sequence (DNA): TGTGCCAGCAGTAGGACAGAAGGAAACACCATATATTTT. Protein product: CASSRTEGNTIYF.

J is TRBJ1-1 and V is TRBV20-1, with D possibly TRBD1 on 6 matching bases. Trimming pared 8 bases from V and 4 bases from J, leaving 11 bases between. The CDR3 contains 11 residues. Germline CDR1 is DFQATT and CDR2 is SNEGSKA (reference sequence). In nucleotides, the CDR3 is TGCAGTCACCAGGGGAGCACTGAAGCTTTCTTT. This codes for CSHQGSTEAFF.

The chain links TRBV12-3 or TRBV12-4 to TRBJ2-3; D is undetermined. The CDR3 contains 14 residues. Trimming stripped 3 bases from V and 2 bases from J, with 9 bases between. The DNA of the CDR3 is TGTGCCAGCAGTTTCAACTACCTCACAGATACGCAGTATTTT. This sequence encodes CASSFNYLTDTQYF.

The CDR3 spells CSASRDAKNIQYF. CDR3 DNA sequence: TGCAGTGCGAGCCGGGACGCCAAAAACATTCAGTACTTC. V is TRBV20-1 and J is TRBJ2-4; D tentatively reads TRBD1 or TRBD2 (5 bases each). The V gene's germline CDR1 is DFQATT and CDR2 SNEGSKA (reference sequence). The CDR3 contains 13 residues. The V end lost 6 bases, the J end lost 1 base, and 10 bases lay between the germline ends.

The chain has TRBV21-1 and TRBJ1-1; the listed D gene, TRBD1, was not tested against the DNA. TRBV21-1 has pseudogene status. This CDR3 region has 14 residues. In DNA, the CDR3 is TGTGCCAGCAGCAAAAGCCCCGACAACACTGAAGCTTTCTTT. Translating it yields CASSKSPDNTEAFF.